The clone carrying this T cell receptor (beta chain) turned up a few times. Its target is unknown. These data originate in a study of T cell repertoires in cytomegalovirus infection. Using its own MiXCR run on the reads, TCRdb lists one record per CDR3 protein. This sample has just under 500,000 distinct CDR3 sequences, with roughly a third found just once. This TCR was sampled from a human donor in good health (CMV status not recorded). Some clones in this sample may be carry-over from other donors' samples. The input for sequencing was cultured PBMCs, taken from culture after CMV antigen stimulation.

The CDR3 coding sequence is TGTGCCAGCAGCTTAGATTTTACCCCCAGTCGCTATGAGCAGTTCTTC. The encoded protein is CASSLDFTPSRYEQFF. The gene calls are TRBV11-2 and TRBJ2-1; D is undetermined. This CDR3 is 16 amino acids long. The V end lost 0 bases, the J end lost 8 bases, and 17 bases lay between the germline ends. From germline, CDR1 is SGHAT and CDR2 FQNNGV.